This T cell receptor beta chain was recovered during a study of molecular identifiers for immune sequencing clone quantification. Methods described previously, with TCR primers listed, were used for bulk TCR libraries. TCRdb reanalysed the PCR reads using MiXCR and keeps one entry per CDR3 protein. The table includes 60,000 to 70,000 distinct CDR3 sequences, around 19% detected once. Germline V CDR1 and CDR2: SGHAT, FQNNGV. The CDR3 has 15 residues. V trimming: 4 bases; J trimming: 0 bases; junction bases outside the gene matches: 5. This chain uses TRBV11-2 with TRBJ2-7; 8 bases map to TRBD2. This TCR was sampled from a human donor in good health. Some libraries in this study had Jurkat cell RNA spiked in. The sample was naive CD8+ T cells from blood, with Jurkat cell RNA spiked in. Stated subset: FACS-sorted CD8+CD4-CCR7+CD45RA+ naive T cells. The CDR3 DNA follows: TGTGCCAGCAGCTACGGGAGGGCCAGCTCCTACGAGCAGTACTTC. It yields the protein CASSYGRASSYEQYF.